This T cell receptor (beta chain) was identified in a study of PD-1 blockade in mismatch repair-deficient tumors. About the study: Enrolled about 2012-2016, patients had progressing, pretreated mismatch repair-deficient cancers of more than ten types.

The CDR3 length is 13 residues. V lost 2 bases, J lost 7 bases, and 11 bases lay in between. The V gene's germline CDR1 is MNHEY and CDR2 SMNVEV (reference sequence). The table came from immunoSEQ multiplex PCR; TCRdb's copy has only in-frame clones and leaves some out. The sample contains about 120,000 clones, 88% of which appear only once. Whole-study results and caveats: Tumor-resident clones, often undetectable pretreatment in blood, expanded then contracted after pembrolizumab.

Comment on this clone: Antigen unknown.

The specimen was peripheral blood, collected 70 to 72 weeks after starting pembrolizumab. The V gene is TRBV27, the J gene TRBJ2-5, with D perhaps matching TRBD2 (5 bases). The TCR comes from an adult with mismatch repair-deficient cancer. In DNA form, the CDR3 reads TGTGCCAGCAGTTTAGGAGGTCCCCTGACCCAGTACTTC. Its translation: CASSLGGPLTQYF.